The sequence of this TCR beta chain was determined in a study of cytomegalovirus exposure and HLA in healthy donors. This CDR3 is 14 amino acids long. From germline, CDR1 is SGHVS and CDR2 FQNEAQ. V shed 5 bases, J shed 5 bases, and the junction held 5 bases outside the gene matches. With 60 Vbeta and 13 Jbeta primers, the PCR was carried out. Here immunoSEQ multiplex PCR was the method, and the copy in TCRdb shows in-frame clones only, minus some. The table lists 150,000 to 200,000 clones, approximately 86% of them singletons. The source is a young woman in good health and CMV-seronegative. The V and J genes are TRBV7-8 and TRBJ2-5; TRBD1 aligns across 10 bases. The sequencing input was PBMCs. CDR3 loop: CASSHRTGGETQYF. CDR3 in DNA: TGTGCCAGCAGCCATAGGACAGGGGGGGAGACCCAGTACTTC.